This TCR beta chain was obtained from a study of radiation and T cells in renal cell carcinoma. Findings of the study overall: In blood, top tumor clones expanded by 2 weeks, shrinking by 4.

Regarding time point: blood 2 weeks post-SBRT. Documented treatment: 15 Gy SBRT to primary tumor, nephrectomy 4 weeks later. Blood was sampled at baseline, 2 weeks and 4 weeks after SBRT. The tumor was a clear cell renal cell carcinoma. Some clones are missing from TCRdb's copy, which holds only in-frame ones; the method was immunoSEQ multiplex PCR. The table lists fewer than 90,000 clones, about 86% of them singletons. The CDR3 contains 15 residues. The V and J ends lost 0 bases and 0 bases respectively, with 8 bases between them. Germline V gene data show CDR1 as LGHNA and CDR2 as YSLEER. Worth noting for this clone: The antigen remains undetermined.

The receptor was derived from a woman between 45 and 65 years old with renal cell carcinoma. Sequencing was performed on blood, taken from a patient whose treatment included radiotherapy and nephrectomy. This chain links TRBV4-3 with TRBJ1-1; D is undetermined. CDR3 region: CASSQEYGMNTEAFF. In DNA, the CDR3 is TGCGCCAGCAGCCAAGAATACGGTATGAACACTGAAGCTTTCTTT.